The TCR beta chain described here comes from a study of blood T cell repertoires in COVID-19. The wider study: Samples came from the United States, Italy and Spain, spanning acute and convalescent COVID-19. PBMCs, B-cell-depleted T cells, or T cells were the source of the cDNA or gDNA that made up the material.

In the study's own analysis: Amplification of reference gene primers was used by the study to estimate nucleated cell counts. Sequenced by immunoSEQ multiplex PCR; TCRdb stores in-frame clones only, minus some. That table furnishes V, J and clone size, whereas the DNA furnished D and trimming. The sample gives 90,000 to 120,000 clones, 65% to 80% of which show up once; approximately 4.5% is in the top ten. With 2 bases clipped from V and 4 bases from J, the junction kept 1 base outside the gene matches. In germline, CDR1 is ENHRY, CDR2 SYGVKD. The CDR3 spans 13 residues. This sequence was found in a man aged 65 to 79 with acute or convalescent COVID-19. Sequenced material: peripheral blood. This chain uses TRBV10-3 with TRBJ1-2, with 7 bases lining up with TRBD1. Here the CDR3 DNA reads TGTGCCATCAGTGAGGGGACAGCCTATGGCTACACCTTC. Its protein is CAISEGTAYGYTF.